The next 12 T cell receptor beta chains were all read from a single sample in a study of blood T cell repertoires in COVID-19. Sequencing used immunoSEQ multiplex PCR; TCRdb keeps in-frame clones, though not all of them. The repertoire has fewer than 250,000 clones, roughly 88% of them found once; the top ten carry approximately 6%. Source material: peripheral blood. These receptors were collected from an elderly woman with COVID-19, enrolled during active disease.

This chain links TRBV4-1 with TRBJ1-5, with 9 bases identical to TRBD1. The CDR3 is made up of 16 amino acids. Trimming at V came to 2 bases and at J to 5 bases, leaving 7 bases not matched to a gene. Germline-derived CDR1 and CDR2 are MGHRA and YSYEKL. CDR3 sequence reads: CASSQQSGQGYQPQHF. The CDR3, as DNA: TGCGCCAGCAGCCAACAATCTGGACAGGGGTATCAGCCCCAGCATTTT.

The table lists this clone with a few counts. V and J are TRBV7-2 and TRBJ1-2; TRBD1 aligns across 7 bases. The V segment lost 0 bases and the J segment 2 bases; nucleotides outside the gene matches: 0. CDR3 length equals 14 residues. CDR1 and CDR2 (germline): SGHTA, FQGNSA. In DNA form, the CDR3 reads TGTGCCAGCAGCTTAGCACAGGGGAACTATGGCTACACCTTC. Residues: CASSLAQGNYGYTF.

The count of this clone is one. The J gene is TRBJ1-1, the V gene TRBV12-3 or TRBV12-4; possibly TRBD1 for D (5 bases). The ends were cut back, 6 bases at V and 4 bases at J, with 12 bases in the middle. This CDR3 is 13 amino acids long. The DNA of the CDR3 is TGTGCCAGCAGCCGCAGGGCAGGCACTGAAGCTTTCTTT. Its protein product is CASSRRAGTEAFF.

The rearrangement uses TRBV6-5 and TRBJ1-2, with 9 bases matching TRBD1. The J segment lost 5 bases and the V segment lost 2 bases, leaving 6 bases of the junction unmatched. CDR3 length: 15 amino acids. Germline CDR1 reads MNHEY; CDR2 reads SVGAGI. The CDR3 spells CASSYRSTGGYGYTF. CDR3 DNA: TGTGCCAGCAGTTACCGCTCGACAGGGGGGTATGGCTACACCTTC.

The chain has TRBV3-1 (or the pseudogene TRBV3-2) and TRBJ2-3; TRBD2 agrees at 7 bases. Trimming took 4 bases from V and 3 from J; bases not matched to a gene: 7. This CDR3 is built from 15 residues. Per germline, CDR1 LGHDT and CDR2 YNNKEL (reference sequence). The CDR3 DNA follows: TGTGCCAGCAGCCGAGCAGCGGGGAGAACAGATACGCAGTATTTT. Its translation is CASSRAAGRTDTQYF.

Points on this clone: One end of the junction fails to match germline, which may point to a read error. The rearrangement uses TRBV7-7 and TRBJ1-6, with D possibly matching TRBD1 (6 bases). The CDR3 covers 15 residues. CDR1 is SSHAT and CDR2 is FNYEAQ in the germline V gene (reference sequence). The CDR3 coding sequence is TGTGCTAGCAGCCACCCGGGGACATCTAGTTCGTCCCTCCACTTT. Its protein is CASSHPGTSSSSLHF.

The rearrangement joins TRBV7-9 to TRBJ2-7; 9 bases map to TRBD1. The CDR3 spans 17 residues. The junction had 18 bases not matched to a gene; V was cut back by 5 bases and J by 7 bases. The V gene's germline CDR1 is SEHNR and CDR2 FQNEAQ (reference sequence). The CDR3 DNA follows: TGTGCCAGCAGCCCGGGACAGGGTAATATACCGACGGAGGAGCAGTACTTC. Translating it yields CASSPGQGNIPTEEQYF.

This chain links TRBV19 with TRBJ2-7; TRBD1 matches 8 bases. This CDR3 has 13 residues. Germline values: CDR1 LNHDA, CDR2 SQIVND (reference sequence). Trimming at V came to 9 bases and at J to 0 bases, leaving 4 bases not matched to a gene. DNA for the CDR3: TGTGCCAGCGGTCAGGGGGCCTCCTACGAGCAGTACTTC. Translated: CASGQGASYEQYF.

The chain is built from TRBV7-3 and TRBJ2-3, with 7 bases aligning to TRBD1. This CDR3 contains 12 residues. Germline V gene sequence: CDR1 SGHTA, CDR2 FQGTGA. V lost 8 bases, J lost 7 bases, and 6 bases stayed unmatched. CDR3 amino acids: CASGDRANTQYF. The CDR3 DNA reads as TGTGCCAGCGGAGACAGGGCTAATACGCAGTATTTT.

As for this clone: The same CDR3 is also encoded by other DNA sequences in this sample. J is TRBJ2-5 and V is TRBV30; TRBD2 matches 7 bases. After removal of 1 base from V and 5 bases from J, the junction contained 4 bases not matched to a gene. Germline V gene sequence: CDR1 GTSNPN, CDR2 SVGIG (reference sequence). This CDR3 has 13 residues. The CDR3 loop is CAWSGLAQETQYF. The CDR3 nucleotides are TGTGCCTGGAGTGGACTAGCCCAGGAGACCCAGTACTTC.

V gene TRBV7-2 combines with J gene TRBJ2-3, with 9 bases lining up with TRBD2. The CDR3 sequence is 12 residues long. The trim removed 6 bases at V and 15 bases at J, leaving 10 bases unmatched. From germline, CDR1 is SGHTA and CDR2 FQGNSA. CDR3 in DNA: TGTGCCAGCAGTGATAGCGGGGGCGTTCGATATTTT. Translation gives CASSDSGGVRYF.

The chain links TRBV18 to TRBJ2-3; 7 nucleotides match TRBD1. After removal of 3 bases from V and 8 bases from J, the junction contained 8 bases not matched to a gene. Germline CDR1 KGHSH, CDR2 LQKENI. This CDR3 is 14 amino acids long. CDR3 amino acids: CASSPDATGVTQYF. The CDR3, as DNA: TGTGCCAGCTCACCCGACGCCACAGGGGTTACGCAGTATTTT.